This T cell receptor (beta chain) was obtained from a study of identical twins. A universal primer site was incorporated via template switching, and the cDNA contained unique molecular identifiers. MiXCR was run by TCRdb on the 5' RACE reads, yielding one entry per CDR3 protein. The table lists about 240,000 distinct CDR3 sequences, roughly a tenth of them singletons, with 9% to 10% in the top ten. Healthy Caucasians made up all donors. The V end was cut by 6 bases, the J end by 6 bases, with 12 bases between. CDR1 DFQATT and CDR2 SNEGSKA come from the germline V gene (reference sequence). This CDR3 has 11 amino acids. The study, taken as a whole, reports: Abundant beta clonotypes from cord blood bore fewer insertions; memory repertoires lacked this pattern. With beta out-of-frame sequences, excess sharing by twins was weaker.

Regarding this clonotype: The antigen is unknown.

The specimen was memory T cells sorted from blood. This sequence originates from a man aged 45-60 years in good health. The chain has TRBV20-1 and TRBJ2-7; possibly TRBD1 for D (5 bases). The CDR3 reads CSAGRTVEQYF. The CDR3 DNA follows: TGCAGTGCGGGGCGCACCGTCGAGCAGTACTTC.